This T cell receptor (beta chain) comes out of a study of blood T cell repertoires in COVID-19. Produced via immunoSEQ multiplex PCR; TCRdb's table is partial and in-frame only. The data hold about 36,000 clones, with roughly 78% observed a single time. The CDR3 runs 18 residues. V lost 6 bases, J lost 0 bases, and 6 bases stayed unmatched. Germline V lookup: CDR1 LNHDA, CDR2 SQIVND (reference sequence). This clonotype originated in a man in his 60s with acute or convalescent COVID-19. The V gene is TRBV19, the J gene TRBJ2-6; 12 bases agree with TRBD2. Sequenced input: peripheral blood. This CDR3 is CASSKTSGSLSGANVLTF. CDR3 coding DNA: TGTGCCAGTAGCAAGACTAGCGGGAGCCTCTCTGGGGCCAACGTCCTGACTTTC. The entire variable domain, with the rest obtained from reference TRBV19 and TRBJ2-6, is as follows: DGGITQSPKYLFRKEGQNVTLSCEQNLNHDAMYWYRQDPGQGLRLIYYSQIVNDFQKGDIAEGYSVSREKKESFPLTVTSAQKNPTAFYLCASSKTSGSLSGANVLTFGAGSRLTVL.